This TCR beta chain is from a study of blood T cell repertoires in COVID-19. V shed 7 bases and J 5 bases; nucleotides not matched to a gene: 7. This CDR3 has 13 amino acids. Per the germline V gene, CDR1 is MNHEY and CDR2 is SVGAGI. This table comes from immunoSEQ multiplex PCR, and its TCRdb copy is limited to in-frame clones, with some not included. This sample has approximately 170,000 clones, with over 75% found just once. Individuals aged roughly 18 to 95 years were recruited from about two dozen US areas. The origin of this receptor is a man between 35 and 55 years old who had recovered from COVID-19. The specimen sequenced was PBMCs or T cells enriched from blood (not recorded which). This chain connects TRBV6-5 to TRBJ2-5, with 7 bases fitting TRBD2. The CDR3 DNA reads TGTGCCAGCAATTCAGCGGGGTGGGAGACCCAGTACTTC. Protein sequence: CASNSAGWETQYF.